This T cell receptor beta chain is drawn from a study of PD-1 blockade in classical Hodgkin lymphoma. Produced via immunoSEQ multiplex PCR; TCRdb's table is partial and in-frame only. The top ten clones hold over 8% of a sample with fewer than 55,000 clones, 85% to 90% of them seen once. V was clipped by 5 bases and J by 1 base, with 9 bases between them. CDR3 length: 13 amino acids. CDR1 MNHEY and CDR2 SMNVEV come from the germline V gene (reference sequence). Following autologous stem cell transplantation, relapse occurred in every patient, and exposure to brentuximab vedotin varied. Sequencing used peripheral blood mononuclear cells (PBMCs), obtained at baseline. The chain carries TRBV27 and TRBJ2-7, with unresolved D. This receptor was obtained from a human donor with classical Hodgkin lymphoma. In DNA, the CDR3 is TGTGCCAGCAGTCCACACCCGTCCTACGAGCAGTACTTC. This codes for CASSPHPSYEQYF.